Below, one TCR beta chain is given with its context. The antigen is undetermined. Clones were read by immunoSEQ multiplex PCR, and TCRdb kept only the in-frame ones, dropping some. The data show 150,000 or so clones, roughly 92% seen once. CDR3 length equals 12 residues. V lost 4 bases to trimming and J lost 8 bases, with 11 bases between them. This entry comes from a study of T cell responses to AZD1222 COVID-19 vaccine. Study as a whole: Pooled samples include second doses given at about 4 or 12 weeks.

Study outcomes and limitations: Within unmutated variant regions lay the reported targets of nearly half of spike-specific TCRs. Only a handful of AZD1222 recipients, more than 5 in all, had baseline seropositivity. After the peak T cell response, and only then, were repertoires sampled.

The chain links TRBV12-3 or TRBV12-4 to TRBJ1-1; D might be TRBD1 (5 bases). This TCR was sampled from an adult in good health. Sequencing was performed on peripheral blood, taken on day 0 of AZD1222 vaccination. Here the CDR3 reads CASSSPWGEAFF. The CDR3 nucleotides read TGTGCCAGCAGTTCTCCGTGGGGGGAAGCTTTCTTT.